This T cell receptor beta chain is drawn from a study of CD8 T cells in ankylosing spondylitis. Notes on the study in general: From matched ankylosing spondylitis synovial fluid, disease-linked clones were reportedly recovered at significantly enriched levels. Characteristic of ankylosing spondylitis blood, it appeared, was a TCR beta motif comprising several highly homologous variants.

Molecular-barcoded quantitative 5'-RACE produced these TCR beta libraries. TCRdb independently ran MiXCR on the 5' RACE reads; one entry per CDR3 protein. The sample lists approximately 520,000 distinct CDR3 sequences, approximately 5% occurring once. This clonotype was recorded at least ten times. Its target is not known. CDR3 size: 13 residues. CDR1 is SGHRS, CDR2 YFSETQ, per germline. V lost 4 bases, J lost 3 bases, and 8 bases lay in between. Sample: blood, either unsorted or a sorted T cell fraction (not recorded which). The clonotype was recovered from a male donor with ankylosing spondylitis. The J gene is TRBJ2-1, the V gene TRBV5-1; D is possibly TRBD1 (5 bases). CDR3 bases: TGCGCCAGCAGCGTAGACAGCTACAATGAGCAGTTCTTC. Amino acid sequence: CASSVDSYNEQFF.